This TCR beta chain was sequenced in a study of blood T cells in healthy people across ages. V was trimmed by 10 bases and J by 2 bases, leaving 17 bases between them. CDR1 and CDR2 from the germline V gene are KGHSH and LQKENI. The CDR3 consists of 14 residues. Donors ranged from roughly 6 to 100 years old and were healthy Caucasians in Russia. Samples had at least 7 million PBMCs isolated from them. A few counts support this clonotype. A second roughly 7 to 11 cycle PCR used barcoded and J-beta primers. TCRdb processed the 5' RACE reads anew with MiXCR; each CDR3 protein has one entry. The sample has under 1 million distinct CDR3 sequences; under 45% are singletons.

Sequenced sample: blood. The chain is built from TRBV18 and TRBJ2-5; no clear D. The sequence was obtained from a man aged 55 to 70 in good health. The CDR3 bases are TGTGCCACCAAATCCTCGGAGATTCAAGAGACCCAGTACTTC. It is translated as CATKSSEIQETQYF.